These 6 T cell receptor beta chains were all obtained from the same sample, sequenced in a study of T cells in Graves' hyperthyroidism and ophthalmopathy (dated by TCRdb to about 2019). The library was made by multiplex PCR. TCRdb shows the sequencer as Illumina HiSeq 2000. The TCR beta CDR3 regions were amplified from RNA transcripts. For the first round of RT-PCR on the TCR CDR3, the HTBI primer set was used together with the Qiagen OneStep RT-PCR kit. TCRdb reprocessing: public reads trimmed at Q25 with fastp, clones called with MiXCR, in-frame beta chains kept. Duplicate CDR3 protein sequences are folded into a single record with the most common DNA and genes. For this sample there are roughly 180,000 distinct CDR3 sequences; just under 9.5% appear just once. The ten largest clones capture approximately 24% of the sample. The sample comprised blood. The receptors stem from a woman under 30 with Graves' hyperthyroidism that later progressed to Graves' ophthalmopathy.

In this sample, this clonotype turned up many times. V is TRBV6-1 and J is TRBJ2-2, with TRBD2 matching 13 bases. V shed 6 bases, J shed 6 bases, and the junction held 4 bases outside the gene matches. Looked up from germline, CDR1 is MNHNS and CDR2 is SASEGT. The CDR3 has 15 residues. The CDR3, as DNA: TGTGCCAGCAGCCCAGGACTAGCGGGAGCCGGGGAGCTGTTTTTT. This translates into CASSPGLAGAGELFF.

In this sample, this clonotype turned up many times. This rearrangement joins TRBV2 to TRBJ2-2; maybe TRBD2 (7 bases). V was trimmed by 7 bases and J by 3 bases, leaving 18 bases between them. The CDR3 extends over 16 amino acids. The germline V gene encodes CDR1 SNHLY and CDR2 FYNNEI. The CDR3 protein is CASNLRGGSHTGELFF. The DNA for the CDR3 is TGTGCCAGCAACCTAAGGGGGGGTTCTCACACCGGGGAGCTGTTTTTT.

This clonotype was observed many times. V is TRBV5-8 and J is TRBJ1-2; D is undetermined. Trimming took 2 bases from V and 2 from J, leaving 7 bases between them. CDR3 length equals 13 residues. Germline V gene data show CDR1 as SGHTS and CDR2 as YDEGEE. CDR3 sequence: CASSFPGNYGYTF. CDR3 DNA sequence: TGTGCCAGCAGCTTTCCGGGGAACTATGGCTACACCTTC.

This clonotype was seen at least ten times. CDR3 DNA sequence: TGTGCCAGCTCGGCCCCTCGGGAAAAACTGTTTTTT. The encoded protein is CASSAPREKLFF. The V and J genes are TRBV18 and TRBJ1-4; no definite D call. V was pared by 6 bases and J by 8 bases, with 10 bases between. This CDR3 region has 12 residues. The germline gives CDR1 KGHSH, CDR2 LQKENI.

This clonotype was seen repeatedly, ten times or more. The chain carries TRBV2 and TRBJ1-1; the match to TRBD1 covers 7 bases. In germline, CDR1 is SNHLY, CDR2 FYNNEI. Unmatched junction bases numbered 6, after V lost 4 bases and J lost 1 base. The CDR3 sequence is 15 residues long. CDR3 nucleotide sequence: TGTGCCAGCAGTGCTACCCGGACAGGGAACACTGAAGCTTTCTTT. This encodes CASSATRTGNTEAFF.

The CDR3 DNA follows: TGTGCCAGCAGCCCCCGGACGGGCGGAAGCTCCTACAATGAGCAGTTCTTC. It specifies CASSPRTGGSSYNEQFF. This chain links TRBV11-2 with TRBJ2-1; the D is unclear. The CDR3 is made up of 17 amino acids. Germline loops: CDR1 SGHAT, CDR2 FQNNGV. V shed 5 bases and J shed 0 bases, with 17 bases lying between them.